This TCR beta chain stems from a study of cytomegalovirus exposure and HLA in healthy donors. For the study at large: HLA-typed donors contributed about 85 million unique TCRs, which were held in an early data release. Study observations and caveats: In a later analysis, compared with equally common non-associated chains, HLA-associated beta chains were more expanded. Among immune exposure information, only CMV serostatus was available.

Comment on this clone: The antigen is undetermined.

The germline V gene encodes CDR1 MDHEN and CDR2 SYDVKM. Trimming cost V 3 bases and J 0 bases, with 14 bases left between them. This CDR3 region has 16 residues. The primer mix had 60 Vbeta and 13 Jbeta primers. Repertoires were generated with immunoSEQ multiplex PCR, while TCRdb's copy carries only in-frame clones and drops some. This repertoire shows around 130,000 clones, roughly three quarters found once; its top ten account for over 0.9%. Sequencing was done on a sample of PBMCs. The V call is TRBV28, the J call TRBJ1-2; D call uncertain. The clonotype was recovered from a woman aged 60 to 75 in good health and CMV-seronegative. The DNA of the CDR3 is TGTGCCAGCAGTTTTCCGAGGAATCTAGCTAACTATGGCTACACCTTC. Translating gives CASSFPRNLANYGYTF.